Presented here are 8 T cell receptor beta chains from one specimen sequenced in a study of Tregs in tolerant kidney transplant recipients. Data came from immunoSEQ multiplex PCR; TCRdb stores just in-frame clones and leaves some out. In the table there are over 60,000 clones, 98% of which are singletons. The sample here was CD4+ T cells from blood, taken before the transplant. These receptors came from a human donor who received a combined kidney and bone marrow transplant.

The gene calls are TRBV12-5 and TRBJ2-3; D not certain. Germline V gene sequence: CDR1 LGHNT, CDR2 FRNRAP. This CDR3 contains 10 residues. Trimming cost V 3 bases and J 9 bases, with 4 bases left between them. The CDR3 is CASGFPTQYF. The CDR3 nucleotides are TGTGCTAGTGGTTTCCCGACGCAGTATTTT.

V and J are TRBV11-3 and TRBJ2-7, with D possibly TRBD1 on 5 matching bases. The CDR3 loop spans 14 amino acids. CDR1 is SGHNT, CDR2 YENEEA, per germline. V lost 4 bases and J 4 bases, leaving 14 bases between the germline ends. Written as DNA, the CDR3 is TGTGCCAGCAGCTCCTTAAGGGGAAGTTACGAGCAGTACTTC. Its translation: CASSSLRGSYEQYF.

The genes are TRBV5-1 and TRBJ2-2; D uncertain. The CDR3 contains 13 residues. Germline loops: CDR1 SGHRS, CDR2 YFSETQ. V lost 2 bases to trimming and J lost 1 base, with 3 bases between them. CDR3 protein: CASSFQNTGELFF. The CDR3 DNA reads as TGCGCCAGCAGCTTCCAGAACACCGGGGAGCTGTTTTTT.

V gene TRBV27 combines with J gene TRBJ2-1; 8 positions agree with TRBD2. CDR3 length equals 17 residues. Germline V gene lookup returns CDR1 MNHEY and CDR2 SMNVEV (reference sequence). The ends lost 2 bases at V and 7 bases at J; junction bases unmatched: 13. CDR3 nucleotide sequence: TGTGCCAGCAGTTTAAGGGTCGGGGGGGGCCCTTGGAATGAGCAGTTCTTC. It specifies CASSLRVGGGPWNEQFF.

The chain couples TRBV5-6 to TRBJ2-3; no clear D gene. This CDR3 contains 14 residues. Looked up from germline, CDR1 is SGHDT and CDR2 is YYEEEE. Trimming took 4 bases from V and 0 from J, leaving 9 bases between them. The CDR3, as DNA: TGTGCCAGCAGCCGAGCGTCTAGCACAGATACGCAGTATTTT. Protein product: CASSRASSTDTQYF.

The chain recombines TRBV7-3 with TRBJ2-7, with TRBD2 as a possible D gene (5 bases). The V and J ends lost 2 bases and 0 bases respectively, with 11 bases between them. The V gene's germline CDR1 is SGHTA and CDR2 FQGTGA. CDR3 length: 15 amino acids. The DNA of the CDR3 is TGTGCCAGCAGCTTAGCAGCGGTGAGCTCCTACGAGCAGTACTTC. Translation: CASSLAAVSSYEQYF.

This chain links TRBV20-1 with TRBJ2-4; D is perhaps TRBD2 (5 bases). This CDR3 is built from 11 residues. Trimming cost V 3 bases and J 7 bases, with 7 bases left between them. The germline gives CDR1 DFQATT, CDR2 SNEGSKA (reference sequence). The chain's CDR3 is CSARASNIQYF. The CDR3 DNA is TGCAGTGCTAGGGCTAGCAACATTCAGTACTTC.

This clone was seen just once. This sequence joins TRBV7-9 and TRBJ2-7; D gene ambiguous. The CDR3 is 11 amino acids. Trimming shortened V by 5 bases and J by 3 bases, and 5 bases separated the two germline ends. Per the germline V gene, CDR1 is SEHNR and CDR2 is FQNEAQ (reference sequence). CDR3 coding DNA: TGTGCCAGCAGCATCAACTACGAGCAGTACTTC. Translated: CASSINYEQYF.